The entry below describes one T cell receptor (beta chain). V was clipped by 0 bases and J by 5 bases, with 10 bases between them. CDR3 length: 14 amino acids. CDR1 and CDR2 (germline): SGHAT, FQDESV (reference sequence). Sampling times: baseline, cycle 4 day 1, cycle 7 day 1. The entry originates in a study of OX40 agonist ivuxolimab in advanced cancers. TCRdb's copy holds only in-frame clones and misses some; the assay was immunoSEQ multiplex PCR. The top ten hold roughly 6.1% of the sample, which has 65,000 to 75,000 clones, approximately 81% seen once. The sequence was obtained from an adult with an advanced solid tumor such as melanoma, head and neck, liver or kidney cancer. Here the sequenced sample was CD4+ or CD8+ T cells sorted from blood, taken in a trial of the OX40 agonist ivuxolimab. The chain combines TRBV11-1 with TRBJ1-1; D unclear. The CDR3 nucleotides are TGTGCCAGCAGCTTAGCGAATCTGCTGACTGAAGCTTTCTTT. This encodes CASSLANLLTEAFF.